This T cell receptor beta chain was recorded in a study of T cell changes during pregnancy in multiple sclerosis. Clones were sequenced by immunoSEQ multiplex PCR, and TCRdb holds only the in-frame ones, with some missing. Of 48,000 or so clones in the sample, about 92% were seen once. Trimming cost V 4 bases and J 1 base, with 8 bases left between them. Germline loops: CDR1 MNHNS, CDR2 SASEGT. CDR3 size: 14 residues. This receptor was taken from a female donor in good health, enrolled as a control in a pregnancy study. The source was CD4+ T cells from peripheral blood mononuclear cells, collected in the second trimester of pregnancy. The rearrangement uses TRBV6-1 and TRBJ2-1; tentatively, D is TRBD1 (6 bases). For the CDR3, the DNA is TGTGCCAGCAGTGGGGGGACATCCTACAATGAGCAGTTCTTC. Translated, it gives CASSGGTSYNEQFF.